The text below deals with one T cell receptor beta chain. Sample-barcoded 5' priming and a J-beta primer mix drove a second PCR of roughly 7 to 11 cycles. All cDNA molecules were each tagged by a template-switch adaptor with 12 random nucleotides. TCRdb independently ran MiXCR on the 5' RACE reads; one entry per CDR3 protein. The table records hundreds of thousands of distinct CDR3 sequences, approximately 50% of them present only once. The data stem from a study of blood T cells in healthy people across ages. Each donor had around 11 milliliters of peripheral blood drawn. CDR1 SGHVS and CDR2 FQNEAQ come from the germline V gene. Trimming pared 5 bases from V and 8 bases from J, leaving 27 bases between. CDR3 size: 17 residues.

The sample was blood. The chain combines TRBV7-8 with TRBJ1-2; TRBD1 is a possible D gene (5 bases). This TCR was recovered from a woman in her sixties or seventies in good health. The CDR3 DNA is TGTGCCAGCAGCCCCCTAGGCTCGGGACGGCCGCCTGGCGGCTACACCTTC. Translation: CASSPLGSGRPPGGYTF. Looking up the rest from reference TRBV7-8 and TRBJ1-2 gives the full variable domain: GAGVSQSPRYKVAKRGQDVALRCDPISGHVSLFWYQQALGQGPEFLTYFQNEAQLDKSGLPSDRFFAERPEGSVSTLKIQRTQQEDSAVYLCASSPLGSGRPPGGYTFGSGTRLTVV.